The present T cell receptor beta chain was sequenced within a study of blood T cell repertoires in COVID-19. Study as a whole: The study drew acute and convalescent COVID-19 samples from the United States, Italy and Spain. Sources were T cells, B-cell-depleted T cells, or PBMCs; the material itself was cDNA or gDNA.

The authors' processing: Quantification of nucleated cells was approximated via reference gene primer amplification. Generated by immunoSEQ multiplex PCR, the TCRdb table keeps only in-frame clones and is missing some. D and trimming were read from the DNA, whereas the V and J calls and clone size are those reported in that table. This sample has around 250,000 clones, with approximately 85% found just once. V dropped 4 bases and J dropped 0 bases, with 14 bases sitting between them. This CDR3 comprises 16 residues. Germline V gene lookup returns CDR1 SGHRS and CDR2 YFSETQ. This chain joins TRBV5-1 and TRBJ1-3, with D maybe TRBD1 (6 bases). The specimen was peripheral blood. The receptor's source is a man over 45 with active or convalescent COVID-19. The CDR3 nucleotides read TGCGCCAGCAGCCTAAAACAGGGAACCTCTGGAAACACCATATATTTT. It translates to CASSLKQGTSGNTIYF.